This entry concerns a single T cell receptor beta chain. Its antigen is unknown. These data come from a study of T cells after posttransplantation cyclophosphamide. Findings of the study overall: Later blood repertoires were often dominated by clones from the donor CD8+ memory compartment. Skin or GI-infiltrating T cells shared few TRB sequences with blood.

Method: immunoSEQ multiplex PCR; TCRdb's copy keeps in-frame clones and lacks some. The sample has 3,000 to 4,000 clones, 80% to 85% seen once. The origin of this receptor is a woman aged 55-75 years in good health, CMV-negative, and a related stem cell transplant donor. Sequences were obtained from CD8+ T cells sorted from bone marrow.

The CDR3 sequence is CASSLAAGSSYNEQFF. CDR3 bases: TGTGCCAGCAGCTTAGCGGCGGGGAGCTCCTACAATGAGCAGTTCTTC. The gene calls are TRBV7-8 and TRBJ2-1; possible D gene TRBD2, 6 bases. V was clipped by 0 bases and J by 0 bases, with 9 bases between them. CDR1 and CDR2 from the germline V gene are SGHVS and FQNEAQ. The CDR3 contains 16 residues.